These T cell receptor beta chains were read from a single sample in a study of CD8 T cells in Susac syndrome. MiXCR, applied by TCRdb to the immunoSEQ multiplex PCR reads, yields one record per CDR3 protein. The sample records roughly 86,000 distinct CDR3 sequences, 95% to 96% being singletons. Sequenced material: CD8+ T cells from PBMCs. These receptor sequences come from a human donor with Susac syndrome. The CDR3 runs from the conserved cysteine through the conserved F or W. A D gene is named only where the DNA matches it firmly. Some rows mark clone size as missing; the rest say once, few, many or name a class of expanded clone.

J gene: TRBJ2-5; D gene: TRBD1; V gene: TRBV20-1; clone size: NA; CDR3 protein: CSAREGQGRETQYF; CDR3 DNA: TGCAGTGCTAGAGAAGGACAGGGGAGAGAGACCCAGTACTTC
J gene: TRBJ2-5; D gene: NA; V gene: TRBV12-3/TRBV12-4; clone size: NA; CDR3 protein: CASSAWGAQETQYF; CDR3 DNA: TGTGCCAGCAGTGCTTGGGGGGCCCAAGAGACCCAGTACTTC
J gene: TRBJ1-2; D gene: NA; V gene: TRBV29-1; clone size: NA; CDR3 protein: CSVEDRPARTF; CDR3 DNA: TGCAGCGTTGAAGACCGCCCGGCACGCACCTTC
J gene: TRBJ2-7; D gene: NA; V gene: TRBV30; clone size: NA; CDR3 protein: CACRDEAYEQYF; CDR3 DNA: TGTGCCTGCAGGGACGAAGCCTACGAGCAGTACTTC
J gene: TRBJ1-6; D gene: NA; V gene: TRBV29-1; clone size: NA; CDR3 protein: CSVKDTNDSPLHF; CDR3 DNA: TGCAGCGTCAAGGACACCAATGATTCACCCCTCCACTTT
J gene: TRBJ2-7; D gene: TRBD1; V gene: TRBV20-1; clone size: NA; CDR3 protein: CSASLQGFLNEQYF; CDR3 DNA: TGCAGTGCTAGTCTACAGGGGTTTCTGAACGAGCAGTACTTC
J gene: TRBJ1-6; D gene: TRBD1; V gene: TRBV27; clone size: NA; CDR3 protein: CASSSWDRGYSPLHF; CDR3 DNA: TGTGCCAGCAGTTCATGGGACAGGGGGTATTCACCCCTCCACTTT
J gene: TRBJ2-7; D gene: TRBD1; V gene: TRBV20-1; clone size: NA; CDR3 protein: CSARDTSGTAYEQYF; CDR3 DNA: TGCAGTGCTAGAGATACTTCCGGGACAGCCTACGAGCAGTACTTC
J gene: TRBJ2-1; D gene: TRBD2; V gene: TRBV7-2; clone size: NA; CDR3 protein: CASRLAGGGNEQFF; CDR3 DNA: TGTGCCAGCAGACTAGCGGGGGGAGGGAATGAGCAGTTCTTC
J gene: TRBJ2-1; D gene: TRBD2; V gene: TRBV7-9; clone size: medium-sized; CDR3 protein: CASSGGSGAYNEQFF; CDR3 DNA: TGTGCCAGCAGCGGTGGGAGCGGGGCTTACAATGAGCAGTTCTTC
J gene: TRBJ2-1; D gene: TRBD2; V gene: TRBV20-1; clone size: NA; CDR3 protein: CSASTSGLSTYNEQFF; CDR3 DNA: TGCAGTGCTAGCACTAGCGGGCTATCTACCTACAATGAGCAGTTCTTC
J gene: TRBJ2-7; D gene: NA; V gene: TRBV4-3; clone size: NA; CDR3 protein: CASSPGEVGSSSYEQYF; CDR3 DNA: TGCGCCAGCAGCCCCGGGGAGGTCGGATCGAGCTCCTACGAGCAGTACTTC
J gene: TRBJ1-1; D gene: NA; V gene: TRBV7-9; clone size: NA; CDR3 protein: CASSFLSDFTEAFF; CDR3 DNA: TGTGCCAGCAGCTTTCTCTCAGATTTCACTGAAGCTTTCTTT
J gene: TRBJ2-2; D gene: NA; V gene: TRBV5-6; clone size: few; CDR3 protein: CASSLGAGELFF; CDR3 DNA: TGTGCCAGCAGCTTGGGGGCCGGGGAGCTGTTTTTT
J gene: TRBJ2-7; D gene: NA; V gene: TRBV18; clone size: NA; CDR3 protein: CASSPTSGGGVPYEQYF; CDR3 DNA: TGTGCCAGCTCACCCACCTCTGGGGGAGGAGTCCCCTACGAGCAGTACTTC
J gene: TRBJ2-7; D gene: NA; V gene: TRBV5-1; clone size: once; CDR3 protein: CASKSGAQSYEQYF; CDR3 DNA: TGCGCCAGCAAATCAGGGGCGCAATCCTACGAGCAGTACTTC
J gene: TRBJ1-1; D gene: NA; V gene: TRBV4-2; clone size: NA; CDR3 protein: CASSQDLGIGTEAFF; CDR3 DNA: TGTGCCAGCAGCCAAGATCTGGGGATCGGTACTGAAGCTTTCTTT
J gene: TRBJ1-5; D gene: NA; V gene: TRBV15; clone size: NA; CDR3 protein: CATSRDGGLQPQHF; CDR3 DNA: TGTGCCACCAGCAGAGATGGGGGGCTTCAGCCCCAGCATTTT
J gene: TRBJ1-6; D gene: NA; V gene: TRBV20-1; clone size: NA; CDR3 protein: CSASKSNSPLHF; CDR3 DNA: TGCAGTGCTAGTAAATCTAATTCACCCCTCCACTTT
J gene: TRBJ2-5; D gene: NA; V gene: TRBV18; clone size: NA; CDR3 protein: CASSPSGLAETQYF; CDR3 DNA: TGTGCCAGCTCACCATCCGGACTGGCGGAGACCCAGTACTTC
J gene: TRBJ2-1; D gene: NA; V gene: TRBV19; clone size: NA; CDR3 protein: CASSARVNNEQFF; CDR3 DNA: TGTGCCAGTAGTGCGAGGGTAAACAATGAGCAGTTCTTC
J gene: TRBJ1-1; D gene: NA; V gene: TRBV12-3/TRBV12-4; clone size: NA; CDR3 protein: CASSLFGTEAFF; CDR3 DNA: TGTGCCAGCAGTTTATTTGGCACTGAAGCTTTCTTT
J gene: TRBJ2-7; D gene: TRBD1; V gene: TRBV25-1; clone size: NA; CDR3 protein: CASSATGTDYEQYF; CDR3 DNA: TGTGCCAGCAGTGCGACCGGGACAGACTACGAGCAGTACTTC
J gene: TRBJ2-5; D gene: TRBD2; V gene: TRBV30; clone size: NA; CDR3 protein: CAWSGGLAGASGATQYF; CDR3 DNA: TGTGCCTGGAGTGGAGGGCTAGCGGGGGCGTCTGGCGCGACCCAGTACTTC
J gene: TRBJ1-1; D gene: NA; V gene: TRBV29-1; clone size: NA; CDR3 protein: CSVGIPEAFF; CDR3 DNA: TGCAGCGTTGGAATTCCTGAAGCTTTCTTT